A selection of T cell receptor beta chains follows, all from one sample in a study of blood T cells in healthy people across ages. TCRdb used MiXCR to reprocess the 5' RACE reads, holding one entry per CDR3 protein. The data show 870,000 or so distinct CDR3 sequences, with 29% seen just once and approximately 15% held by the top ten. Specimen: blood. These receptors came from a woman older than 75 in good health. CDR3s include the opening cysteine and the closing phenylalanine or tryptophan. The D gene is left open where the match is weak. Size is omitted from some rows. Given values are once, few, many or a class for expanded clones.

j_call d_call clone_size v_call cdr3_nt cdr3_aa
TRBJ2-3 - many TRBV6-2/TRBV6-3 TGTGCCAGCAGTTTCCCGATGATGGGGATTAGCACAGATACGCAGTATTTT CASSFPMMGISTDTQYF
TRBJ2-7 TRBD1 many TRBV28 TGTGCCAGCAGATACCAGGGGACAGGGCTTTACGAGCAGTACTTC CASRYQGTGLYEQYF
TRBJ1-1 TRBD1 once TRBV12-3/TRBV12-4 TGTGCCAGCAGGGACCGGCAGGGGGCGTACACTGAAGCTTTCTTT CASRDRQGAYTEAFF
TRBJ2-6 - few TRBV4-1 TGCGCCAGCAGCCGAGATAAGGAGACACCAAGCTCTGGGGCCAACGTCCTGACTTTC CASSRDKETPSSGANVLTF
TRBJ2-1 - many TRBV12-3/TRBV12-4 TGTGCCAGCAGCTCGGGAATTAGGAGCAATGAGCAGTTCTTC CASSSGIRSNEQFF
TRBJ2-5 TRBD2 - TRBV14 TGTGCCAGCAGCCAAGGACTAGCGGGGGGGCCGGTGACCCAGTACTTC CASSQGLAGGPVTQYF
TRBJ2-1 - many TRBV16 TGTGCCAGCCTGCCGAGGTTTACCTACAATGAGCAGTTCTTC CASLPRFTYNEQFF
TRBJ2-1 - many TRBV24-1 TGTGCCACCAGTGATTTCAAGCCCGGTCGGGCAGGGCCCCTGAATGAGCAGTTCTTC CATSDFKPGRAGPLNEQFF
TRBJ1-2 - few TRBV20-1 TGCAGTGCGACAAGGGACATCGATGGCTACACCTTC CSATRDIDGYTF
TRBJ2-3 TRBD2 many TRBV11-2 TGTGCCAGCAGCTTACGGGCGGGGGGGCCCCCAGATACGCAGTATTTT CASSLRAGGPPDTQYF
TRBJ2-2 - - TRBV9 TGTGCCAGCAGCGTAGGCAGGGGCGGAACCGGGGAGCTGTTTTTT CASSVGRGGTGELFF
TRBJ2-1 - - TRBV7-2 TGTGCCAGCAGCTTAGTAATCGGCGGCAATGAGCAGTTCTTC CASSLVIGGNEQFF
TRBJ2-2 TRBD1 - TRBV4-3 TGCGCCAGCAGCCTCGGGACAGGGTCCTTCGCCGGGGAGCTGTTTTTT CASSLGTGSFAGELFF
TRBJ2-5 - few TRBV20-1 TGCAGTGCTCGATCACAGCAGACCCAGTACTTC CSARSQQTQYF
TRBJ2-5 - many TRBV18 TGTGCCAGCTCCTACCCCGGGACACAAGAGACCCAGTACTTC CASSYPGTQETQYF
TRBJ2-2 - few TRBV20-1 TGCAGTGCGGAAGACGGACAGCTCACCGGGGAGCTGTTTTTT CSAEDGQLTGELFF
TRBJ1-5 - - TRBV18 TGTGCCAGCTCACCCACGACGTTATGGGGCAATCGGCCCCAGCATTTT CASSPTTLWGNRPQHF
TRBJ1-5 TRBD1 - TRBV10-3 TGTGCCATCAGTAATCAGACAGGGCGAGGGAAGCCCCAGCATTTT CAISNQTGRGKPQHF
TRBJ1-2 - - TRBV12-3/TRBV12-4 TGTGCCAGCAGTTTTAGTGGGCAGGGCGATGGCTACACCTTC CASSFSGQGDGYTF
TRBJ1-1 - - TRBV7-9 TGTGCCAGCAGCTTGAGTGGGAGCCGCGGCACTGAAGCTTTCTTT CASSLSGSRGTEAFF
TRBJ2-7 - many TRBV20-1 TGCAGTGCTGGCAAGATTGTTGGGTCCTACGAGCAGTACTTC CSAGKIVGSYEQYF
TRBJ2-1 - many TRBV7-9 TGTGCCAGCAGCGCCCCGCAATACAATGAGCAGTTCTTC CASSAPQYNEQFF
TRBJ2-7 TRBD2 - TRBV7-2 TGTGCCAGCAGCTTACTAGCGGGGTACTACAATGAGCGGTACTTC CASSLLAGYYNERYF
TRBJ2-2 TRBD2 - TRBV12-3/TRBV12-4 TGTGCCAGCAGTCCGGGACTAGCGGGGCTCAGGGAGCTGTTTTTT CASSPGLAGLRELFF
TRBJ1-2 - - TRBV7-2 TGTGCCAGCAGCTTCCCAGGGGCGCTTGGCTACACCTTC CASSFPGALGYTF
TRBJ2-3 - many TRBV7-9 TGTGCCAGCAGCCCGGCGACGGGCCTATCAAGGGCAGATACGCAGTATTTT CASSPATGLSRADTQYF
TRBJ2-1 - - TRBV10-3 TGTGCCATCGCCCTGGGATCCTACAATGAGCAGTTCTTC CAIALGSYNEQFF
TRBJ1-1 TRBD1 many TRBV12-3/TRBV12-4 TGTGCCAGCAGTCCGAAGACAGGGCCAACTGAAGCTTTCTTT CASSPKTGPTEAFF
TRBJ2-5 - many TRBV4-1 TGCGCCAGCAGCCACCCCCGGGCCCAGACCCAGTACTTC CASSHPRAQTQYF
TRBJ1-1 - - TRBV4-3 TGCGCCAGCAGCTGGCAGGGAGGGAACACTGAAGCTTTCTTT CASSWQGGNTEAFF
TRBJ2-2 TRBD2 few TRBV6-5 TGTGCCAGCACAAGCGGGGTTAACACCGGGGAGCTGTTTTTT CASTSGVNTGELFF
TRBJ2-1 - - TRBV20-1 TGCAGTACTAGAGCGGTCGACAGGACCGGTGAGCAGTTCTTC CSTRAVDRTGEQFF
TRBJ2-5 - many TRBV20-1 TGCAGTGCTACCTCGAGGGGGTATCCGTTAGCGGAAGAGACCCAGTACTTC CSATSRGYPLAEETQYF
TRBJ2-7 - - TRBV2 TGTGCCAGCAGTGGTGGTTCCCACGAGCAGTACTTC CASSGGSHEQYF
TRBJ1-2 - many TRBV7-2 TGTGCCAGCAGCCCGCTGGTTAACTATGGCTACACCTTC CASSPLVNYGYTF
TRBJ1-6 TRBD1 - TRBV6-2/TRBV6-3 TGTGCCAGCAGCCAACGACAGGGGTCCCATAATTCACCCCTCCACTTT CASSQRQGSHNSPLHF
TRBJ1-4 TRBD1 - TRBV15 TGTGCCACCAGCAGAGATCACCAGGGGGCGCGGGAAAAACTGTTTTTT CATSRDHQGAREKLFF
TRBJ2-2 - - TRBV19 TGTGCCAGTAGTTTCCGGCAGGGGAAGAACACCGGGGAGCTGTTTTTT CASSFRQGKNTGELFF
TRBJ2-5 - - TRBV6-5 TGTGCCAGCAGTCATCGCCCTCAAGTGACCCAGTACTTC CASSHRPQVTQYF
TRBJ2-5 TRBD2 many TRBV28 TGTGCCAGCAGACCCCCGGGACTAGAGGAATTAGAGACCCAGTACTTC CASRPPGLEELETQYF
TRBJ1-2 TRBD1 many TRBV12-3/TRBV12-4 TGTGCCAGCAGTTTGGGGACAGGGTCGGGGGATGGCTACACCTTC CASSLGTGSGDGYTF
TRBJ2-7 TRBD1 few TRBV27 TGTGCCAGCAGTCGGACAGGGCCCTCCTACGAGCAGTACTTC CASSRTGPSYEQYF
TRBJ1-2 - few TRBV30 TGTGCCTGGAGTGCCACGGGACAAGGGAACTATGGCTACACCTTC CAWSATGQGNYGYTF
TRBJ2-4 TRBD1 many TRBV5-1 TGCGCCAGCAGCTTCTCCGGGACAGCAAACATTCAGTACTTC CASSFSGTANIQYF
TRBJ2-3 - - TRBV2 TGTGCCAGCAGTGTGCGGACATCAATACGATCAGATACGCAGTATTTT CASSVRTSIRSDTQYF
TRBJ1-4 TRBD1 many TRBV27 TGTGCCAGCAGTTCACCCATTCAGGACAGGGGCGAAAAACTGTTTTTT CASSSPIQDRGEKLFF
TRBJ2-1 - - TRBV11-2 TGTGCCAGCAGCTTATGGACTATCTTTTCCCATGAGCAGTTCTTC CASSLWTIFSHEQFF
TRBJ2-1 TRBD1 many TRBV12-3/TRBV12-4 TGTGCCAGCAAATTAAGGACAGGAGGCTACAATGAGCAGTTCTTC CASKLRTGGYNEQFF
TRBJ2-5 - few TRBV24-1 TGTGCCACCAGTGACCACCGGGACCGAAGCCAAGAGACCCAGTACTTC CATSDHRDRSQETQYF
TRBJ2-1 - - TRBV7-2 TGTGCCAGCAGCTTAGCCGGGACTTTACTAATCGGGAATGAGCAGTTCTTC CASSLAGTLLIGNEQFF
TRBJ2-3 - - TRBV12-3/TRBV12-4 TGTGCCAGCAGTTTGTTTCGGGGAATAAGAGAAGATACGCAGTATTTT CASSLFRGIREDTQYF
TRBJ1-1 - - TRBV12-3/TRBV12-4 TGTGCCAGCACCATATTTAACACTGAAGCTTTCTTT CASTIFNTEAFF
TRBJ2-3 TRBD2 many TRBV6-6 TGTGCCAGCTCTAGCGGGGGGTTGAATACGCAGTATTTT CASSSGGLNTQYF
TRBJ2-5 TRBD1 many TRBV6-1 TGTGCCAGCAGTGAGTCGACAGGGTATTGGGAGACCCAGTACTTC CASSESTGYWETQYF
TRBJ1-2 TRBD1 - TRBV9 TGTGCCAGCAGCGGCCGGACAGGGGGCTATGGCTACACCTTC CASSGRTGGYGYTF
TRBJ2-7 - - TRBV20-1 TGCAGTGGCCGGGGGCAGTCCTACGAGCAGTACTTC CSGRGQSYEQYF
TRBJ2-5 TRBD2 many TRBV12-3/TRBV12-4 TGTGCCAGCAGACGTAGACTAGCGGAGACCCAGTACTTC CASRRRLAETQYF
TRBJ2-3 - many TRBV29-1 TGCAGCGTTGAAGCGGGGCGGGCCGGGGCAGGGCCCGGAGATACGCAGTATTTT CSVEAGRAGAGPGDTQYF